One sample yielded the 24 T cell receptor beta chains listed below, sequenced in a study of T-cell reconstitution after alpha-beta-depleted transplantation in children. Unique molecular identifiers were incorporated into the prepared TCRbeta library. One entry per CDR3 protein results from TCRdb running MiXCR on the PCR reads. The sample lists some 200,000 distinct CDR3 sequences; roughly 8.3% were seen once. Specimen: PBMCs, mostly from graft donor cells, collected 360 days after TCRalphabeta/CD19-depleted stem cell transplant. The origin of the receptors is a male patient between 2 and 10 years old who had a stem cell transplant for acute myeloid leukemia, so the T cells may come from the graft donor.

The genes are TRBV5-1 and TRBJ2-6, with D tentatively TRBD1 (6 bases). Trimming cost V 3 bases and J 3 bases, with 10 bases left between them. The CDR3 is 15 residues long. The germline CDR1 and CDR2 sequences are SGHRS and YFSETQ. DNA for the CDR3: TGCGCCAGCAGCTCGAGGGGGATTGGGGCCAACGTCCTGACTTTC. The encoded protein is CASSSRGIGANVLTF.

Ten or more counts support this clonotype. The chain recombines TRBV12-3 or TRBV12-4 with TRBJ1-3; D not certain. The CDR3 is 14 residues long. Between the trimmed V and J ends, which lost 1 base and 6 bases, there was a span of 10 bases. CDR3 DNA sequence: TGTGCCAGCAGTTTAGGTTGGGGAAAAAACACCATATATTTT. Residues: CASSLGWGKNTIYF.

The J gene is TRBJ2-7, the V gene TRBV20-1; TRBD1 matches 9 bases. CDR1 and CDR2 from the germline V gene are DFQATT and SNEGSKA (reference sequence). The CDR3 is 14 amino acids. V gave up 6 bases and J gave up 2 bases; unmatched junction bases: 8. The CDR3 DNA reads TGCAGTGCCTTCGAGGGACAGGGTCCCTACGAGCAGTACTTC. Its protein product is CSAFEGQGPYEQYF.

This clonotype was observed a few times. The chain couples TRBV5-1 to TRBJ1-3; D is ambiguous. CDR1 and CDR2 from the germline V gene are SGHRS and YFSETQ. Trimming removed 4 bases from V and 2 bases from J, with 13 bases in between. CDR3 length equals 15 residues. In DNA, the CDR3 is TGCGCCAGCAGCCTAACACGATCTACTGGAAACACCATATATTTT. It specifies CASSLTRSTGNTIYF.

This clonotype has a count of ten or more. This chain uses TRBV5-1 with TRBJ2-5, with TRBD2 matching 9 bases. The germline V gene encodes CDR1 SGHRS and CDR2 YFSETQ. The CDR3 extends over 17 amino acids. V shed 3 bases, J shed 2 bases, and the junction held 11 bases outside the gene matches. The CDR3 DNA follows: TGCGCCAGCAGCTCCCCTTTTCCTAGCGGGAAGCAAGAGACCCAGTACTTC. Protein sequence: CASSSPFPSGKQETQYF. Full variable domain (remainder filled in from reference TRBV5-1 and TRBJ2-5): KAGVTQTPRYLIKTRGQQVTLSCSPISGHRSVSWYQQTPGQGLQFLFEYFSETQRNKGNFPGRFSGRQFSNSRSEMNVSTLELGDSALYLCASSSPFPSGKQETQYFGPGTRLLVL.

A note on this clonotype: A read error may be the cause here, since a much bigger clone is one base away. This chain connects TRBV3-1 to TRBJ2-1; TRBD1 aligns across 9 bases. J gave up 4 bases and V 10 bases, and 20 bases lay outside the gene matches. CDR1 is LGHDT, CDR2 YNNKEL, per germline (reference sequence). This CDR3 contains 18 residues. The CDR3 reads CAIRSPRGDRERYNEQFF. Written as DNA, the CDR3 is TGTGCCATCAGATCTCCCCGGGGGGACAGGGAACGGTACAATGAGCAGTTCTTC.

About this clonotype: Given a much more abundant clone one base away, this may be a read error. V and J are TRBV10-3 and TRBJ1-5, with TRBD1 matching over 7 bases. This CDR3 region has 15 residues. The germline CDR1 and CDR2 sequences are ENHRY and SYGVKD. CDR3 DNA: TGTGCCATCAGTGAGTCGACAGGGTGGCGTCAGACCCAGCATTTT. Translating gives CAISESTGWRQTQHF.

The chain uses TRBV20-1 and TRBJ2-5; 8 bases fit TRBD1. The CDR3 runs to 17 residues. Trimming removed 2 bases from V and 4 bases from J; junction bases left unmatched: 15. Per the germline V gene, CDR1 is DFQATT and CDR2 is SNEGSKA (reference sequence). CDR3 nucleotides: TGCAGTGCTAGATCCCCAGGTCCCCGCAGGGGGCGAGAGACCCAGTACTTC. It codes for CSARSPGPRRGRETQYF.

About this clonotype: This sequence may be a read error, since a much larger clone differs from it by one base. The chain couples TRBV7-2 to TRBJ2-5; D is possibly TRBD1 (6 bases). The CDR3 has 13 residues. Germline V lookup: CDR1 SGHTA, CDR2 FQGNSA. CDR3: CASSLWGLEIQYF. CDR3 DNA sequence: TGTGCCAGCAGCTTATGGGGGCTAGAGATCCAGTACTTC.

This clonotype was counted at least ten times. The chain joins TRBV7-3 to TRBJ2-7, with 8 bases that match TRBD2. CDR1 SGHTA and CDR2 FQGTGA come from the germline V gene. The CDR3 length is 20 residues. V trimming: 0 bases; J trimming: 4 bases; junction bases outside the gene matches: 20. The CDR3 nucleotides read TGTGCCAGCAGCTTAACCCTGCACTGGTTCCCGGGAGGGCCTACATACGAGCAGTACTTC. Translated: CASSLTLHWFPGGPTYEQYF.

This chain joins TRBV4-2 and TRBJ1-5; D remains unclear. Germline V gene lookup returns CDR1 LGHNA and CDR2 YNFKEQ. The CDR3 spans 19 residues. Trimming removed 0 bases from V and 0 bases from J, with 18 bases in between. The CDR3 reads CASSQDIGRAYYSNQPQHF. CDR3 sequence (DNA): TGTGCCAGCAGCCAAGATATAGGGAGGGCTTACTATAGCAATCAGCCCCAGCATTTT.

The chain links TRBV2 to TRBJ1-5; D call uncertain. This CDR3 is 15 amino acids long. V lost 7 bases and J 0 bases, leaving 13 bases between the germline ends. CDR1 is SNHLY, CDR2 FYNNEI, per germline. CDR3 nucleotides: TGTGCCAGCACTAGTCAGGAGTTTAGCAATCAGCCCCAGCATTTT. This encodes CASTSQEFSNQPQHF.

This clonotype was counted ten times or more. The DNA of the CDR3 is TGCAGTGCTAGAGGAGGGACCCCCACAGAGACCCAGTACTTC. It is translated as CSARGGTPTETQYF. V usage is TRBV20-1 and J usage is TRBJ2-5; D may be TRBD1 or TRBD2 (5 bases each). V was trimmed by 1 base and J by 4 bases, leaving 13 bases between them. From germline, CDR1 is DFQATT and CDR2 SNEGSKA (reference sequence). The CDR3 covers 14 residues.

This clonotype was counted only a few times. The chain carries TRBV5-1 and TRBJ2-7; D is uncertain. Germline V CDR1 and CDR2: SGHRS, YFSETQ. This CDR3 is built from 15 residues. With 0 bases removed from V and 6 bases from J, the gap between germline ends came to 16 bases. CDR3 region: CASSLAGFGIGEQYF. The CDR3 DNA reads TGCGCCAGCAGCTTGGCCGGGTTTGGGATCGGCGAGCAGTACTTC.

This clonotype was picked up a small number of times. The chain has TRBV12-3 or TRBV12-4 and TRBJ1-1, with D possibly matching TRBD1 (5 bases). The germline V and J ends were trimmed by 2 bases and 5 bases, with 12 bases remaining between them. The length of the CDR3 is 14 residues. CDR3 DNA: TGTGCCAGCAGTTTAATCGGGGGGGGAACTGAAGCTTTCTTT. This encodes CASSLIGGGTEAFF.

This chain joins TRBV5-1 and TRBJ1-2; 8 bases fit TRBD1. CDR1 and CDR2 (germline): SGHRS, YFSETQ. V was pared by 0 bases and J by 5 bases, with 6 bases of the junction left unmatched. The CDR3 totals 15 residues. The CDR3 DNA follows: TGCGCCAGCAGCTTGGTCGGACAGGGCGTATATGGCTACACCTTC. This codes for CASSLVGQGVYGYTF.

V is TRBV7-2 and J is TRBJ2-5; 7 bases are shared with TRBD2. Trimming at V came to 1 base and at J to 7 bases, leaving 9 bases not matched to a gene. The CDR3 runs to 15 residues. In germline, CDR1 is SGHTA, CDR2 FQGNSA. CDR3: CASSLDPAGRGTQYF. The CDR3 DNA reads TGTGCCAGCAGCTTAGATCCAGCGGGGCGAGGGACCCAGTACTTC.

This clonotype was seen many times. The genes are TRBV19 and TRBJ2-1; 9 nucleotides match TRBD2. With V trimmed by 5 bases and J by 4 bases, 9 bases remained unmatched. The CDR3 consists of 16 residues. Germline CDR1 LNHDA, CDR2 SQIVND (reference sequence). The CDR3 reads CASSVTGTSRYNEQFF. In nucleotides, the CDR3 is TGTGCCAGTAGTGTTACCGGGACTAGCAGGTACAATGAGCAGTTCTTC.

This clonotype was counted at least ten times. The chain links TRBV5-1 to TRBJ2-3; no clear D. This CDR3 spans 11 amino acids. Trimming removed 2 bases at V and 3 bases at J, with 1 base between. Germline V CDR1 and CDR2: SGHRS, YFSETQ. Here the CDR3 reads CASSLTDTQYF. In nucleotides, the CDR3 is TGCGCCAGCAGCTTAACAGATACGCAGTATTTT.

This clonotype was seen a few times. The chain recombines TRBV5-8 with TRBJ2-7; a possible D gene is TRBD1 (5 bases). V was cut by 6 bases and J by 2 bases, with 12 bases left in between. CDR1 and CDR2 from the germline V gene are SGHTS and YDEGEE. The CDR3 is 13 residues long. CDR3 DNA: TGTGCCAGCAACCCGGACATCACCTACGAGCAGTACGTC. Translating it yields CASNPDITYEQYV.

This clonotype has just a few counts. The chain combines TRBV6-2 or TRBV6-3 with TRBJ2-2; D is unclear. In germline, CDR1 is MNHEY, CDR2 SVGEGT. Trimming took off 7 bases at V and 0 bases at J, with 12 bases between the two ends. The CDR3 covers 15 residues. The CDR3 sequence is CASTLHQTNTGELFF. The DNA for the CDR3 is TGTGCCAGCACTCTACACCAGACGAACACCGGGGAGCTGTTTTTT.

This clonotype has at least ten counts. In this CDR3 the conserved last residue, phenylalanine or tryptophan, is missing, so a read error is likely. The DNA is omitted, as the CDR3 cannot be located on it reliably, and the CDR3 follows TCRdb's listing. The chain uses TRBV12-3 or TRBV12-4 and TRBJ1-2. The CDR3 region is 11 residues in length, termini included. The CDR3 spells CASSLGASLYL.

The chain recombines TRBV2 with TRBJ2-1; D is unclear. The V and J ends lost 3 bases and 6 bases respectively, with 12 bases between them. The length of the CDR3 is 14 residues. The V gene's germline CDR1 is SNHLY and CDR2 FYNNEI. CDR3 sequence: CASSETGLPNEQFF. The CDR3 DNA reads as TGTGCCAGCAGTGAGACTGGGCTTCCCAATGAGCAGTTCTTC.

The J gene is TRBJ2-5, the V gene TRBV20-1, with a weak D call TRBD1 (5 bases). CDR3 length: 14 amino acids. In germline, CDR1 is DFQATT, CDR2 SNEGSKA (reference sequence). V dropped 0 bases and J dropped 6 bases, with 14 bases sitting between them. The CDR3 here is CSARDSQGFQTQYF. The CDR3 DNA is TGCAGTGCTAGAGATAGCCAGGGTTTTCAGACCCAGTACTTC.